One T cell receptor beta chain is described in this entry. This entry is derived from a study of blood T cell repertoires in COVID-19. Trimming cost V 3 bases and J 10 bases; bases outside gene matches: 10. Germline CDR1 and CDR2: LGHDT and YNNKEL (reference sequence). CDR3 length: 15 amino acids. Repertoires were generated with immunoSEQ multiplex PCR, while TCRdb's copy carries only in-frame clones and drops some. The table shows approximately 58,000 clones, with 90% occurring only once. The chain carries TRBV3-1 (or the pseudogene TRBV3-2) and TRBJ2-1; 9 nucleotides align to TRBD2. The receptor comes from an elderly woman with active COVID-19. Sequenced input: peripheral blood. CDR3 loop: CASSQDSGLAKEQFF. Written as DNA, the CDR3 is TGTGCCAGCAGCCAGGACTCGGGACTAGCTAAAGAGCAGTTCTTC.